The entry that follows covers one TCR beta chain sequence. Its antigen remains unidentified. Treatment meaning: AdE1-LMPpoly-expanded autologous EBV-specific T-cell therapy followed by anti-PD-1 nivolumab. This entry belongs to a study of EBV T-cell therapy then PD-1 blockade in nasopharyngeal carcinoma. Only in-frame clones appear in the TCRdb table, and some are missing; sequencing was by immunoSEQ multiplex PCR. The table lists about 23,000 clones, 75% to 90% of them singletons. V lost 0 bases and J 1 base, leaving 8 bases between the germline ends. The CDR3 runs to 15 residues. The germline gives CDR1 SGDLS, CDR2 YYNGEE.

The receptor was derived from a man aged 40-55 years with nasopharyngeal carcinoma. The V gene is TRBV9, the J gene TRBJ1-3, with a possible D match to TRBD1 (6 bases). The sample consisted of CD8+ T cells from blood, taken around day 60 from a patient whose treatment included autologous EBV-specific T cells and nivolumab. The CDR3 DNA reads TGTGCCAGCAGCGTAGAAGGGGGATCTGGAAACACCATATATTTT. Protein: CASSVEGGSGNTIYF.